This T cell receptor beta chain came from a study of control samples from healthy donors and cancer patients. The protocol was immunoSEQ multiplex PCR, while the TCRdb copy is restricted to in-frame clones and leaves out a portion. The data show some 45,000 clones, with less than 95% seen just once and roughly 23% held by the top ten. Trimming stripped 4 bases from V and 7 bases from J, with 13 bases between. The CDR3 loop spans 13 amino acids. Germline CDR1 MNHEY, CDR2 SMNVEV (reference sequence). The chain recombines TRBV27 with TRBJ1-2, with TRBD1 as a possible D gene (6 bases). The sequenced material came from PBMCs. This TCR came from a woman in her thirties or forties with head and neck cancer. CDR3 region: CASSSAVRGGYTF. The CDR3 DNA follows: TGTGCCAGCAGTTCGGCCGTCAGGGGTGGCTACACCTTC.